The 16 T cell receptor beta chains listed next were all sequenced from one sample in a study of blood T cell repertoires in COVID-19 (dated by TCRdb to 2020 to 2021). Library creation used the immunoSEQ multiplex PCR assay. The clones in this table, taken by TCRdb from immuneACCESS, are in-frame only. Not every clone is retained; where verified, under half of the shortfall comes from an unresolved V gene, and the cause of the rest is unknown. The table for this sample lists 95,000 to 150,000 clones; approximately 90% of them were counted only once. Around 30% of the sample is taken by the ten largest. The sample consisted of peripheral blood. The receptors here all came from a man in his 70s with active or convalescent COVID-19.

The chain recombines TRBV9 with TRBJ1-3; D is unclear. V lost 3 bases to trimming and J lost 0 bases, with 10 bases between them. The germline V gene has CDR1 SGDLS and CDR2 YYNGEE. The CDR3 is made up of 15 amino acids. The CDR3 bases are TGTGCCAGCAGCGCCGGGATTTTCTCTGGAAACACCATATATTTT. Translation: CASSAGIFSGNTIYF.

This chain links TRBV5-1 with TRBJ1-5, with 7 bases that match TRBD1. Germline assignment: CDR1 SGHRS and CDR2 YFSETQ. Trimming removed 4 bases from V and 7 bases from J; junction bases left unmatched: 8. CDR3 size: 14 residues. CDR3: CASSPDREVQPQHF. The CDR3 DNA reads TGCGCCAGCAGCCCCGACAGGGAGGTGCAGCCCCAGCATTTT.

This chain joins TRBV20-1 and TRBJ1-5, with TRBD1 matching over 8 bases. The CDR3 extends over 11 amino acids. V lost 4 bases, J lost 16 bases, and 9 bases stayed unmatched. CDR1 and CDR2 (germline): DFQATT, SNEGSKA (reference sequence). The DNA for the CDR3 is TGCAGTGCTACTACAGGGGGATATGGACATTTT. This codes for CSATTGGYGHF.

J is TRBJ1-2 and V is TRBV28, with 7 bases matching TRBD1. V lost 5 bases, J lost 11 bases, and 11 bases stayed unmatched. The germline CDR1 and CDR2 sequences are MDHEN and SYDVKM. This CDR3 spans 13 amino acids. Written as DNA, the CDR3 is TGTGCCAGCAGTACCGGGACAGTAGGCTCTTACACCTTC. Translated: CASSTGTVGSYTF.

The rearrangement uses TRBV6-8 and TRBJ2-2; TRBD2 agrees at 9 bases. This CDR3 is 15 amino acids long. Trimming removed 2 bases from V and 7 bases from J; junction bases left unmatched: 5. Per germline, CDR1 MNHGY and CDR2 SAAAGT. The CDR3 nucleotides read TGTGCCAGCAGTTACCGGCGGGAGGGTGTCGGGGAGCTGTTTTTT. Protein: CASSYRREGVGELFF.

This chain uses TRBV19 with TRBJ2-1, with 12 bases that match TRBD1. Germline assignment: CDR1 LNHDA and CDR2 SQIVND (reference sequence). The CDR3 covers 17 residues. V shed 4 bases, J shed 5 bases, and the junction held 9 bases outside the gene matches. The CDR3 loop is CASSRDRGPLGDNEQFF. CDR3 coding DNA: TGTGCCAGTAGTAGGGACAGGGGGCCCCTTGGGGACAATGAGCAGTTCTTC.

The chain is built from TRBV2 and TRBJ1-1, with 7 nucleotides matching TRBD1. The CDR3 loop spans 14 amino acids. The germline V gene encodes CDR1 SNHLY and CDR2 FYNNEI. The V and J ends lost 5 bases and 3 bases, in that order; junction bases with no gene match: 6. In DNA, the CDR3 is TGTGCCAGCAGTCCACAGGGGAGTGACACTGAAGCTTTCTTT. It encodes CASSPQGSDTEAFF.

V gene TRBV24-1 combines with J gene TRBJ2-1, with 13 bases matching TRBD2. This CDR3 spans 15 amino acids. V gave up 3 bases and J gave up 9 bases; unmatched junction bases: 4. Germline V gene lookup returns CDR1 KGHDR and CDR2 SFDVKD. The DNA for the CDR3 is TGTGCCACCAGTGATACTAGCGGGAGGGCCGGTGAGCAGTTCTTC. Translated, it gives CATSDTSGRAGEQFF.

The J gene is TRBJ1-5, the V gene TRBV6-5; TRBD1 agrees at 9 bases. Germline V gene lookup returns CDR1 MNHEY and CDR2 SVGAGI. Losses at the gene ends were 10 bases for V and 2 bases for J; bases not matched to a gene: 9. The CDR3 sequence is 15 residues long. The CDR3 here is CATLARTGGNQPQHF. The CDR3 bases are TGTGCCACCTTGGCCAGGACAGGGGGCAATCAGCCCCAGCATTTT.

In nucleotides, the CDR3 is TGTGCCAGCAGATCCGGGACACTGAACACTGAAGCTTTCTTT. Encoded protein: CASRSGTLNTEAFF. This chain joins TRBV28 and TRBJ1-1; maybe TRBD1 (6 bases). CDR3 length: 14 residues. Germline lookup yields CDR1 MDHEN and CDR2 SYDVKM. Trimming left V 6 bases short and J 0 bases short, with 11 bases between. Full variable domain (remainder filled in from reference TRBV28 and TRBJ1-1): DVKVTQSSRYLVKRTGEKVFLECVQDMDHENMFWYRQDPGLGLRLIYFSYDVKMKEKGDIPEGYSVSREKKERFSLILESASTNQTSMYLCASRSGTLNTEAFFGQGTRLTVV.

This clone was detected once. This chain joins TRBV27 and TRBJ2-7, with TRBD1 as a possible D gene (7 bases). Per germline, CDR1 MNHEY and CDR2 SMNVEV (reference sequence). V was pared by 4 bases and J by 3 bases, with 22 bases between. The CDR3 covers 17 residues. CDR3 region: CASSYRDSTLGGYEQYF. The DNA for the CDR3 is TGTGCCAGCAGTTACCGGGACAGCACTCTCGGGGGCTACGAGCAGTACTTC.

The chain recombines TRBV28 with TRBJ1-6, with TRBD1 identical over 8 bases. Unmatched junction bases numbered 2, after V lost 5 bases and J lost 5 bases. The CDR3 contains 14 residues. In germline, CDR1 is MDHEN, CDR2 SYDVKM. The CDR3 region is CASSAGQDNSPLHF. CDR3 nucleotides: TGTGCCAGCAGTGCGGGACAGGATAATTCACCCCTCCACTTT.

The chain employs TRBV28 and TRBJ1-1, with TRBD1 matching 7 bases. Germline V lookup: CDR1 MDHEN, CDR2 SYDVKM. With V trimmed by 2 bases and J by 2 bases, 26 bases remained unmatched. The CDR3 spans 22 residues. The CDR3 DNA reads as TGTGCCAGCAGTTTAGACCCGCGGACAGGTCCCCCAAGGAAGGCCGTTAACACTGAAGCTTTCTTT. Translated, it gives CASSLDPRTGPPRKAVNTEAFF.

This chain uses TRBV5-1 with TRBJ2-3; TRBD2 might be the D (6 bases). Per the germline V gene, CDR1 is SGHRS and CDR2 is YFSETQ. The CDR3 is made up of 15 amino acids. The V gene lost 2 bases and the J gene lost 0 bases, with 10 bases spanning the gap. CDR3 sequence (DNA): TGCGCCAGCAGCTTTAGCGGATCTAGCACAGATACGCAGTATTTT. It translates to CASSFSGSSTDTQYF.

The CDR3 DNA is TGTGCCAGCAGAAGGGGACAGGGGGCGATGGCCTACGAGCAGTACTTC. It yields the protein CASRRGQGAMAYEQYF. The V and J genes are TRBV28 and TRBJ2-7, with 12 bases identical to TRBD1. Germline lookup yields CDR1 MDHEN and CDR2 SYDVKM. The junction had 8 bases not matched to a gene; V was cut back by 6 bases and J by 2 bases. The CDR3 runs to 16 residues.

V is TRBV19 and J is TRBJ2-3, with TRBD2 matching 7 bases. Germline V CDR1 and CDR2: LNHDA, SQIVND (reference sequence). V shed 4 bases and J 1 base; nucleotides not matched to a gene: 11. The CDR3 length is 17 residues. CDR3 nucleotides: TGTGCCAGTAGTACCTCTCGGCTAGCGGTCGGCACAGATACGCAGTATTTT. Encoded protein: CASSTSRLAVGTDTQYF.